A single sample gave rise to the 10 T cell receptor beta chains below, sequenced in a study of T cell repertoires in cytomegalovirus infection. A single record per CDR3 protein comes from TCRdb applying MiXCR to the reads. Of fewer than 350,000 distinct CDR3 sequences in the sample, 25% to 30% are singletons; the top ten hold 15% to 20%. The antigens these receptors bind are not known. The starting material was cultured PBMCs, obtained from culture after CMV antigen stimulation. The source is a human donor in good health (CMV status not recorded). Some clones in this sample may be carry-over from other donors' samples.

The rearrangement uses TRBV4-1 and TRBJ2-5; D is unclear. CDR3 length equals 15 residues. Trimming left V 0 bases short and J 5 bases short, with 13 bases between. Germline CDR1 and CDR2: MGHRA and YSYEKL. DNA for the CDR3: TGCGCCAGCAGCCAAGATTCTTGGTATACGGAGACCCAGTACTTC. Its translation is CASSQDSWYTETQYF.

This clonotype was seen only a few times. The CDR3 sequence is CASSFGGGGYNEQFF. The CDR3 DNA reads TGTGCCAGCAGCTTCGGGGGCGGGGGTTACAATGAGCAGTTCTTC. This sequence joins TRBV7-3 and TRBJ2-1, with D perhaps TRBD2 (7 bases). Looked up from germline, CDR1 is SGHTA and CDR2 is FQGTGA. The V end lost 3 bases, the J end lost 4 bases, and 13 bases lay between the germline ends. The CDR3 runs to 15 residues.

J is TRBJ2-7 and V is TRBV2; D possibly matches TRBD1 or TRBD2 (5 bases each). Trimming shortened V by 5 bases and J by 4 bases, and 9 bases separated the two germline ends. The CDR3 contains 12 residues. Looked up from germline, CDR1 is SNHLY and CDR2 is FYNNEI. CDR3 amino acids: CASSTEGYEQYF. DNA for the CDR3: TGTGCCAGCAGTACCGAGGGGTACGAGCAGTACTTC.

This clonotype was recorded a few times. This chain connects TRBV6-8 to TRBJ1-3; D is possibly TRBD1 (6 bases). The germline V gene encodes CDR1 MNHGY and CDR2 SAAAGT. Trimming shortened V by 2 bases and J by 8 bases, and 10 bases separated the two germline ends. This CDR3 comprises 13 residues. The CDR3 DNA reads as TGTGCCAGCAGTTACGTAGGGGGAGACACCATATATTTT. It yields the protein CASSYVGGDTIYF.

This clonotype has just a few counts. J is TRBJ2-7 and V is TRBV12-3 or TRBV12-4; perhaps TRBD2 as D (6 bases). There are 15 residues in the CDR3. V lost 5 bases, J lost 6 bases, and 20 bases lay in between. CDR3 sequence (DNA): TGTGCCAGCAGTCCCTACGCCGGGAGTCTGGGCGAGCAGTACTTC. Residues: CASSPYAGSLGEQYF.

This clonotype showed up just a few times. The chain joins TRBV7-9 to TRBJ2-5; D might be TRBD2 (5 bases). Trimming pared 2 bases from V and 5 bases from J, leaving 12 bases between. Germline CDR1 SEHNR, CDR2 FQNEAQ (reference sequence). This CDR3 is 14 amino acids long. CDR3: CASSLPGVVETQYF. Here the CDR3 DNA reads TGTGCCAGCAGCTTACCCGGGGTGGTGGAGACCCAGTACTTC.

The chain is built from TRBV3-1 and TRBJ1-6; 8 nucleotides line up with TRBD1. This CDR3 comprises 15 residues. Trimming at V came to 0 bases and at J to 6 bases, leaving 1 base not matched to a gene. In germline, CDR1 is LGHDT, CDR2 YNNKEL (reference sequence). Here the CDR3 DNA reads TGTGCCAGCAGCCAAGAGGACAGGGCTAATTCACCCCTCCACTTT. This sequence encodes CASSQEDRANSPLHF.

The sample holds a few counts of this clonotype. The chain couples TRBV7-9 to TRBJ1-4, with TRBD1 matching over 8 bases. The CDR3 totals 16 residues. The germline gives CDR1 SEHNR, CDR2 FQNEAQ (reference sequence). After removal of 6 bases from V and 4 bases from J, the junction contained 10 bases not matched to a gene. The CDR3 spells CASSDEGQAFNEKLFF. CDR3 bases: TGTGCCAGCAGTGACGAGGGACAGGCCTTTAATGAAAAACTGTTTTTT.

DNA for the CDR3: TGTGCCAGCAGTCACCCAGGGGGGCAGGGTAACTACGAGCAGTACTTC. Amino acids: CASSHPGGQGNYEQYF. The gene calls are TRBV6-1 and TRBJ2-7; D is perhaps TRBD1 (7 bases). V lost 5 bases and J 3 bases, leaving 20 bases between the germline ends. The CDR3 totals 16 residues. Germline V gene sequence: CDR1 MNHNS, CDR2 SASEGT.

This clonotype was counted at least ten times. The V gene is TRBV7-8, the J gene TRBJ2-1; TRBD1 matches 7 bases. The CDR3 contains 15 residues. The germline V gene has CDR1 SGHVS and CDR2 FQNEAQ. V gave up 4 bases and J gave up 4 bases; unmatched junction bases: 7. The DNA of the CDR3 is TGTGCCAGCAGCTCCCGGGACAGTGCTTACAATGAGCAGTTCTTC. Translation gives CASSSRDSAYNEQFF.